This TCR beta chain was captured in a study of beta chain features in type 1 diabetes. The authors reverse transcribed all of the isolated RNA, so sequencing captured expressed TCRB transcripts. The table came from immunoSEQ multiplex PCR; TCRdb's copy has only in-frame clones and leaves some out. The sample carries some 150,000 clones, approximately 52% recorded once. Concerning this clone: Its antigen is unknown.

Overall study findings and caveats: Compared to healthy donors, patients appeared to have naive, central memory and Treg TCRB repertoires that were more alike.

CDR1 is MNHNY, CDR2 SVGAGI, per germline (reference sequence). The CDR3 has 14 amino acids. V was cut by 5 bases and J by 4 bases, with 14 bases left in between. Input material: Tregs from blood. J is TRBJ1-2 and V is TRBV6-6, with D perhaps TRBD1 (5 bases). The sequence was collected from a young man in good health. Here the CDR3 reads CASSVTTVFYGYTF. CDR3 coding DNA: TGTGCCAGCAGTGTCACGACAGTTTTCTATGGCTACACCTTC.